These T cell receptor beta chains were read from a single sample in a study of T-cell reconstitution after alpha-beta-depleted transplantation in children. From the PCR reads, TCRdb called clonotypes with MiXCR, one entry per CDR3 protein. The sample contains 450,000 to 700,000 distinct CDR3 sequences, over 20% of which appear only once. The source material was PBMCs, sampled before TCRalphabeta/CD19-depleted stem cell transplant. Receptor source: a boy under three years old with Wiskott-Aldrich syndrome, due to receive a stem cell transplant. Both conserved end residues are part of each CDR3. A D gene is named only where the DNA matches it firmly. Some rows have no size entry. The others give once, few or many, or a class for an expanded clone.

D: -; size: -; J: TRBJ1-1; V: TRBV6-1; CDR3: CASSRGRKAFF; DNA: TGTGCCAGCAGCCGCGGACGGAAAGCTTTCTTT
D: TRBD1; size: -; J: TRBJ1-5; V: TRBV28; CDR3: CASSLWGGQGMGNQPQHF; DNA: TGTGCCAGCAGTTTATGGGGGGGACAGGGTATGGGCAATCAGCCCCAGCATTTT
D: -; size: -; J: TRBJ2-7; V: TRBV12-3/TRBV12-4; CDR3: CASSRTQTYEQYF; DNA: TGTGCCAGCAGCCGAACACAAACCTACGAGCAGTACTTC
D: -; size: few; J: TRBJ2-3; V: TRBV20-1; CDR3: CSASGDLGVDTQYF; DNA: TGCAGTGCTAGTGGGGACCTAGGGGTCGATACGCAGTATTTT
D: TRBD2; size: -; J: TRBJ2-3; V: TRBV7-2; CDR3: CASSKRSGRAGADTQYF; DNA: TGTGCCAGCAGCAAAAGGTCCGGGAGGGCCGGCGCAGATACGCAGTATTTT
D: TRBD2; size: -; J: TRBJ2-4; V: TRBV28; CDR3: CASSIGREDIQYF; DNA: TGTGCCAGCAGTATCGGGCGGGAGGACATTCAGTACTTC
D: TRBD1; size: -; J: TRBJ2-2; V: TRBV18; CDR3: CASSPLAAGTGPGELFF; DNA: TGTGCCAGCTCACCACTAGCCGCCGGGACAGGACCCGGGGAGCTGTTTTTC
D: TRBD2; size: few; J: TRBJ2-1; V: TRBV27; CDR3: CASSLSWTSGRFDEQFF; DNA: TGTGCCAGCAGTCTCTCGTGGACTAGCGGGAGGTTTGATGAGCAGTTCTTC
D: TRBD1; size: -; J: TRBJ1-2; V: TRBV12-5; CDR3: CASGLVVGTENYGYTF; DNA: TGTGCTAGTGGTTTGGTAGTCGGGACAGAGAACTATGGCTACACCTTC
D: -; size: -; J: TRBJ1-3; V: TRBV11-2; CDR3: CASSLVATGNTIYF; DNA: TGTGCCAGCAGCTTAGTTGCCACAGGAAACACCATATATTTT
D: TRBD1; size: -; J: TRBJ1-1; V: TRBV27; CDR3: CASSHRDRVNTEAFF; DNA: TGTGCCAGCAGTCACCGGGACAGGGTGAACACTGAAGCTTTCTTT
D: TRBD2; size: many; J: TRBJ2-2; V: TRBV24-1; CDR3: CATSASGSLGELFF; DNA: TGTGCCACCAGTGCTAGCGGGAGTCTTGGGGAGCTGTTTTTT
D: TRBD1; size: few; J: TRBJ2-1; V: TRBV10-3; CDR3: CAISESLRSRTGQWNEQFF; DNA: TGTGCCATCAGTGAGTCGTTGAGGTCCCGGACAGGGCAATGGAATGAGCAGTTCTTC
D: TRBD1; size: -; J: TRBJ1-1; V: TRBV28; CDR3: CASSGTENTEAFF; DNA: TGTGCCAGCAGCGGGACAGAGAACACTGAAGCTTTCTTT
D: TRBD1; size: -; J: TRBJ1-3; V: TRBV6-1; CDR3: CASTGQGYSGNTIYF; DNA: TGTGCCAGCACCGGACAGGGATATTCTGGAAACACCATATATTTT
D: -; size: few; J: TRBJ1-6; V: TRBV7-6; CDR3: CASSLEGGPYNSPLHF; DNA: TGTGCCAGCAGCTTAGAGGGAGGACCCTATAATTCACCCCTCCACTTT
D: -; size: -; J: TRBJ2-2; V: TRBV7-9; CDR3: CASSRQVAERGELFF; DNA: TGTGCCAGCAGCCGACAGGTAGCTGAGCGCGGGGAGCTGTTTTTT
D: -; size: many; J: TRBJ2-1; V: TRBV6-5; CDR3: CASSYGSSYNEQFF; DNA: TGTGCCAGCAGTTACGGGAGCTCCTACAATGAGCAGTTCTTC
D: -; size: few; J: TRBJ2-3; V: TRBV12-3/TRBV12-4; CDR3: CASSKTDTQYF; DNA: TGTGCCAGCAGTAAAACAGATACGCAGTATTTT
D: -; size: -; J: TRBJ1-2; V: TRBV20-1; CDR3: CSAIPVRINYGYTF; DNA: TGCAGTGCTATCCCCGTTCGTATAAACTATGGCTACACCTTC
D: -; size: once; J: TRBJ1-3; V: TRBV6-5; CDR3: CASSRTPGNTIYF; DNA: TGTGCCAGCAGTCGGACCCCCGGAAACACCATATATTTT
D: -; size: few; J: TRBJ1-2; V: TRBV20-1; CDR3: CSARDPPYGYTF; DNA: TGCAGTGCTAGAGATCCGCCCTATGGCTACACCTTC
D: -; size: -; J: TRBJ2-1; V: TRBV20-1; CDR3: CSARGGRLEQFF; DNA: TGCAGTGCTAGAGGAGGAAGGCTGGAGCAGTTCTTC
D: -; size: few; J: TRBJ2-1; V: TRBV5-1; CDR3: CASRGQGPPHEQFF; DNA: TGCGCCAGCAGGGGACAAGGCCCACCACATGAGCAGTTCTTC
D: TRBD1; size: -; J: TRBJ1-1; V: TRBV5-8; CDR3: CASSIRQGGEAFF; DNA: TGTGCCAGCAGCATTAGACAGGGAGGGGAAGCTTTCTTT
D: -; size: -; J: TRBJ2-2; V: TRBV5-1; CDR3: CASSRMAGELFF; DNA: TGCGCCAGCAGCCGGATGGCCGGGGAGCTGTTTTTT
D: -; size: -; J: TRBJ1-1; V: TRBV19; CDR3: CASILNTEAFF; DNA: TGTGCCAGTATCCTAAACACTGAAGCTTTCTTT
D: -; size: -; J: TRBJ1-1; V: TRBV5-1; CDR3: CASSLVAGRGSDAFF; DNA: TGCGCCAGCAGCTTGGTAGCAGGGCGAGGCTCTGACGCTTTCTTT
D: TRBD2; size: few; J: TRBJ2-5; V: TRBV29-1; CDR3: CSVTGGQETQYF; DNA: TGCAGCGTTACGGGGGGGCAAGAGACCCAGTACTTC
D: -; size: -; J: TRBJ2-3; V: TRBV7-8; CDR3: CASSIGNTQYF; DNA: TGTGCCAGCAGTATTGGAAATACGCAGTATTTT
D: -; size: -; J: TRBJ2-1; V: TRBV27; CDR3: CASRPGTSAYNEQFF; DNA: TGTGCCAGCAGACCCGGGACTTCGGCGTACAATGAGCAGTTCTTC
D: -; size: -; J: TRBJ1-2; V: TRBV25-1; CDR3: CASSDARRTNYGYTF; DNA: TGTGCCAGCAGTGACGCCAGGAGAACAAACTATGGCTACACCTTC
D: -; size: -; J: TRBJ2-1; V: TRBV5-1; CDR3: CASSLGHSTDEQFF; DNA: TGCGCCAGCAGCCTGGGACATTCCACGGATGAGCAGTTCTTC
D: TRBD1; size: -; J: TRBJ2-1; V: TRBV5-1; CDR3: CASSPQGAMRGSSYNEQFF; DNA: TGCGCCAGCAGCCCACAGGGGGCGATGCGGGGTAGCTCCTACAATGAGCAGTTCTTC
D: TRBD2; size: few; J: TRBJ2-5; V: TRBV5-1; CDR3: CASQMGLAVKETQYF; DNA: TGCGCCAGCCAAATGGGACTAGCGGTTAAAGAGACCCAGTACTTC
D: TRBD1; size: -; J: TRBJ1-1; V: TRBV12-3/TRBV12-4; CDR3: CASRDRMNTEAFF; DNA: TGTGCCAGCCGGGACAGAATGAACACTGAAGCTTTCTTT
D: -; size: -; J: TRBJ2-3; V: TRBV29-1; CDR3: CSVERSRLGTDTQYF; DNA: TGCAGCGTTGAGAGGTCACGCTTGGGGACAGATACGCAGTATTTT
D: -; size: few; J: TRBJ2-1; V: TRBV20-1; CDR3: CSASRLAREQFF; DNA: TGCAGTGCAAGCAGGCTAGCGCGTGAGCAGTTCTTC
D: -; size: few; J: TRBJ2-6; V: TRBV7-9; CDR3: CASSLYGAGANVLTF; DNA: TGTGCCAGCAGCTTATATGGGGCGGGGGCCAACGTCCTGACTTTC
D: -; size: -; J: TRBJ2-1; V: TRBV2; CDR3: CASSDEGTYNEQFF; DNA: TGTGCCAGCAGTGACGAGGGAACTTACAATGAGCAGTTCTTC
D: -; size: -; J: TRBJ1-6; V: TRBV12-3/TRBV12-4; CDR3: CASRQGHNSPLHF; DNA: TGTGCCAGCAGGCAGGGGCATAATTCACCCCTCCACTTT
D: -; size: few; J: TRBJ1-5; V: TRBV5-1; CDR3: CASSLGGDRGQPQHF; DNA: TGCGCCAGCAGCTTGGGGGGCGATAGGGGCCAGCCCCAGCATTTT
D: -; size: few; J: TRBJ1-2; V: TRBV7-2; CDR3: CASSSSYNYGYTF; DNA: TGTGCCAGCAGCTCCTCCTATAACTATGGCTACACCTTC
D: TRBD1; size: -; J: TRBJ1-5; V: TRBV3-1; CDR3: CASSPGTGGRLNQPQHF; DNA: TGTGCCAGCAGCCCCGGGACAGGGGGCCGTCTCAATCAGCCCCAGCATTTT
D: -; size: -; J: TRBJ2-2; V: TRBV18; CDR3: CASSLYQGRDTGELFF; DNA: TGTGCCAGCTCACTCTACCAGGGTCGGGACACCGGGGAGCTGTTTTTT
D: -; size: few; J: TRBJ1-1; V: TRBV29-1; CDR3: CSGEGRLANTEAFF; DNA: TGCAGCGGGGAGGGGCGCCTAGCGAACACTGAAGCTTTCTTT
D: TRBD2; size: few; J: TRBJ2-7; V: TRBV5-1; CDR3: CASSPSTSGQPMDGQYF; DNA: TGCGCCAGCAGCCCCTCGACTAGCGGGCAACCAATGGATGGGCAGTACTTC
D: -; size: few; J: TRBJ2-2; V: TRBV5-1; CDR3: CASRFGQTGELFF; DNA: TGCGCCAGCCGCTTTGGACAAACCGGGGAGCTGTTTTTT
D: -; size: few; J: TRBJ1-5; V: TRBV5-1; CDR3: CASSSLGWRKPQHF; DNA: TGCGCCAGCAGCTCGTTAGGTTGGAGGAAGCCCCAGCATTTT